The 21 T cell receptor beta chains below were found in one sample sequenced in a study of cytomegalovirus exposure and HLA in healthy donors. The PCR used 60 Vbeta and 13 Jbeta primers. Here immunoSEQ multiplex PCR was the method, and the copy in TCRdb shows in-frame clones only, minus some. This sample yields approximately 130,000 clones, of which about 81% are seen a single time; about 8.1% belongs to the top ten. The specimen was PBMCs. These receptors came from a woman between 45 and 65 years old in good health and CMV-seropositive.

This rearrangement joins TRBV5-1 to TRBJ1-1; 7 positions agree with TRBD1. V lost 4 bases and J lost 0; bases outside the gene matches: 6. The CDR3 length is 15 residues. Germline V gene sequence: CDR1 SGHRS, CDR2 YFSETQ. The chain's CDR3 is CASSPGGRMNTEAFF. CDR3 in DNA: TGCGCCAGCAGCCCAGGGGGGCGGATGAACACTGAAGCTTTCTTT. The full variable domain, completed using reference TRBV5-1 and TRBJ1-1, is KAGVTQTPRYLIKTRGQQVTLSCSPISGHRSVSWYQQTPGQGLQFLFEYFSETQRNKGNFPGRFSGRQFSNSRSEMNVSTLELGDSALYLCASSPGGRMNTEAFFGQGTRLTVV.

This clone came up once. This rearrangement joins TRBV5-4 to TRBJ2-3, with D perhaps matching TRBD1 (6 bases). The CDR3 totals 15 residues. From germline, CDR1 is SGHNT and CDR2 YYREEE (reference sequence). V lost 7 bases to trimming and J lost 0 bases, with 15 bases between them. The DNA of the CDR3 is TGTGCCAGCTTGCCAGGGGCGCCTAGCACAGATACGCAGTATTTT. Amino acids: CASLPGAPSTDTQYF.

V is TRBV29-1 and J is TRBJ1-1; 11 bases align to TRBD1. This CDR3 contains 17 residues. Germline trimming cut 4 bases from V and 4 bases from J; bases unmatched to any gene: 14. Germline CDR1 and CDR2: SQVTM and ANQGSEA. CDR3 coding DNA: TGCAGCGTTGTATTCCCCGGTGGGGACAGGGGGGGCACTGAAGCTTTCTTT. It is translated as CSVVFPGGDRGGTEAFF.

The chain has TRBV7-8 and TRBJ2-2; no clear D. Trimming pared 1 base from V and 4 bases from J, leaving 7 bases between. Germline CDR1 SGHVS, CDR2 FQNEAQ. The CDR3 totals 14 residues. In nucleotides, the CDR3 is TGTGCCAGCAGCTTAGGGAGTCCCACCGGGGAGCTGTTTTTT. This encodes CASSLGSPTGELFF.

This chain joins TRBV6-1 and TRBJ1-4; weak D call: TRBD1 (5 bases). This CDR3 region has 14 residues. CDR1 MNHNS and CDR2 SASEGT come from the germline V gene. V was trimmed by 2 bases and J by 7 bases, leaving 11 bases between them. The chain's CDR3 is CASSEKGRSEKLFF. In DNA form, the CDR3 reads TGTGCCAGCAGTGAAAAGGGGAGGAGTGAAAAACTGTTTTTT.

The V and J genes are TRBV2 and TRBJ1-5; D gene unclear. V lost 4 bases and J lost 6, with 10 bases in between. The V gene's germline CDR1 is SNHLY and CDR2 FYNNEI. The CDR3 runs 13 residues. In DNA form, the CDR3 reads TGTGCCAGCAGTGGACAAGGGAGTCAGCCCCAGCATTTT. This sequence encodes CASSGQGSQPQHF.

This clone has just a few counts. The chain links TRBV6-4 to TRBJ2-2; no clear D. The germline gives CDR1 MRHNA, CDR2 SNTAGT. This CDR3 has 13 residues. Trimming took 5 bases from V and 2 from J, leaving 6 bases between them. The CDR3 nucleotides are TGTGCCAGCAGTTACCTAAACACCGGGGAGCTGTTTTTT. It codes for CASSYLNTGELFF.

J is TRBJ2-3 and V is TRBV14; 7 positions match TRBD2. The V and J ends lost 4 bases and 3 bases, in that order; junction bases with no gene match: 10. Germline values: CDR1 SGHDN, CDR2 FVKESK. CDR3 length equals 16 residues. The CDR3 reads CASSPSGVPGTDTQYF. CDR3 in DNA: TGTGCCAGCAGCCCGAGCGGGGTCCCGGGGACAGATACGCAGTATTTT.

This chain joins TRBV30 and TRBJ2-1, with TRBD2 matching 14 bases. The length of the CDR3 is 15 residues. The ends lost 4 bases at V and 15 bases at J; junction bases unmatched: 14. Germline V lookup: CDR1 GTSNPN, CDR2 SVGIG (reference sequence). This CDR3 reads CAWNLKRGLAGDRFF. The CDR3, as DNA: TGTGCCTGGAATCTTAAAAGGGGACTAGCGGGAGACAGGTTCTTC.

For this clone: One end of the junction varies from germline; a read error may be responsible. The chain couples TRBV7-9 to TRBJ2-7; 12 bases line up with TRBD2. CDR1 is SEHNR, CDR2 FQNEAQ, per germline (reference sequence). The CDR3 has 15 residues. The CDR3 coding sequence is TGTTCCAGCAGCGCTCGACTAGCGGGAGATGGAGAGCAGTACTTC. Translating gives CSSSARLAGDGEQYF. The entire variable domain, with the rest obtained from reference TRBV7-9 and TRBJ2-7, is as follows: DTGVSQNPRHKITKRGQNVTFRCDPISEHNRLYWYRQTLGQGPEFLTYFQNEAQLEKSRLLSDRFSAERPKGSFSTLEIQRTEQGDSAMYLCSSSARLAGDGEQYFGPGTRLTVT.

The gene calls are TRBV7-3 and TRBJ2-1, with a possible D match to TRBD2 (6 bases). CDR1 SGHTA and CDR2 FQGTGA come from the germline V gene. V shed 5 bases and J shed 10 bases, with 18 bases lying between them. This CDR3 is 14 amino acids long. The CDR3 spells CASSLIRTAGEQFF. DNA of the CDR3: TGTGCCAGCAGCCTTATCCGGACGGCGGGGGAGCAGTTCTTC.

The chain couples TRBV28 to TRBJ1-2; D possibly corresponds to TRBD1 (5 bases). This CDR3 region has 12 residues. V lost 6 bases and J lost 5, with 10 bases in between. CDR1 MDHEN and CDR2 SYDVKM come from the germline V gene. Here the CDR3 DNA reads TGTGCCAGCAGGCCGAAGGGGTATGGCTACACCTTC. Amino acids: CASRPKGYGYTF.

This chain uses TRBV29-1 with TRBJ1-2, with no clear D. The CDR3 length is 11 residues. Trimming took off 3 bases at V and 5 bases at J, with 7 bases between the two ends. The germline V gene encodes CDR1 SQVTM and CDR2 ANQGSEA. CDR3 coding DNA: TGCAGCGTTGATGAGAGATATGGCTACACCTTC. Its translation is CSVDERYGYTF.

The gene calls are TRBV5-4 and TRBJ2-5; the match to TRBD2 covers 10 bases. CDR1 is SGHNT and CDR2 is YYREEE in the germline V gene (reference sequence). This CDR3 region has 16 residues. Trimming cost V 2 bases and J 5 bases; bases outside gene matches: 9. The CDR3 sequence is CASSLGAGGGRETQYF. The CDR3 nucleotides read TGTGCCAGCAGCTTAGGAGCGGGGGGGGGTAGGGAGACCCAGTACTTC.

CDR3 loop: CASSIKGKGVSPLHF. CDR3 in DNA: TGTGCCAGCAGTATCAAAGGGAAAGGGGTTTCACCCCTCCACTTT. The chain links TRBV5-8 to TRBJ1-6, with D perhaps matching TRBD1 (5 bases). V was pared by 5 bases and J by 9 bases, with 18 bases between. This CDR3 has 15 amino acids. Germline loops: CDR1 SGHTS, CDR2 YDEGEE.

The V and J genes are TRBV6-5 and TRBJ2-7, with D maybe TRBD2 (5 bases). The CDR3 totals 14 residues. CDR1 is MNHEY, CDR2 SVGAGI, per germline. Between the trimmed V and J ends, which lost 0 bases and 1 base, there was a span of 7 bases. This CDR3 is CASSYSRLSYEQYF. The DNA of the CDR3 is TGTGCCAGCAGTTACTCGAGACTATCCTACGAGCAGTACTTC.

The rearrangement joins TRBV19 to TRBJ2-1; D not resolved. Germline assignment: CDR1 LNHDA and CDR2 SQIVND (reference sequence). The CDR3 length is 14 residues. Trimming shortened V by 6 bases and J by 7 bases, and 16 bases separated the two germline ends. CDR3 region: CASRLSPAINEQFF. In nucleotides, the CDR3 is TGTGCCAGTAGATTATCCCCCGCTATTAATGAGCAGTTCTTC.

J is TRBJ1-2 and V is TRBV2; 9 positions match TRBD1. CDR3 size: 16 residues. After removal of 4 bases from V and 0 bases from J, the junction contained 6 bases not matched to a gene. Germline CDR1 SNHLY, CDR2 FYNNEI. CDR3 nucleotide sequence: TGTGCCAGCAGTGGCATCGGGACAGGGACTAACTATGGCTACACCTTC. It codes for CASSGIGTGTNYGYTF.

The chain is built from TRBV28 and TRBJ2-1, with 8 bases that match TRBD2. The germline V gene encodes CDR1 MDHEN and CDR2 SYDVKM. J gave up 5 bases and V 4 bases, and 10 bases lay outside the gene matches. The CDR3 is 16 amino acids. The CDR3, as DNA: TGTGCCAGCAGTTCGTACCCGGGACTAGTTGACAATGAGCAGTTCTTC. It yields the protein CASSSYPGLVDNEQFF.

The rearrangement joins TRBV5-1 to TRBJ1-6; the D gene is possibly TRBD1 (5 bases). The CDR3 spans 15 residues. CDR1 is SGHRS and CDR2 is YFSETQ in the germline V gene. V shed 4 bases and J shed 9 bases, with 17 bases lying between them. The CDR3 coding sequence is TGCGCCAGCAGCCCAGGCAGGGCGGGAGGTTCACCCCTCCACTTT. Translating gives CASSPGRAGGSPLHF.

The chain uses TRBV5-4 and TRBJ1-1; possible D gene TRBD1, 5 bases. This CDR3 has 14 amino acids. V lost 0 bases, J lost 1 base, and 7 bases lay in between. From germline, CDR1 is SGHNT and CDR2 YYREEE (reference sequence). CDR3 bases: TGTGCCAGCAGCTTGGCCGGGGGGAACACTGAAGCTTTCTTT. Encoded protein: CASSLAGGNTEAFF.